The source of this T cell receptor (beta chain) is a study of cytomegalovirus exposure and HLA in healthy donors. General observations from the study: Later on, analysis showed that most CMV-associated TCR beta chains appeared to be HLA-restricted. In a later analysis, HLA-associated TCR beta chains were more clonally expanded than equally common others.

V was clipped by 5 bases and J by 1 base, with 9 bases between them. The CDR3 length is 14 residues. Germline loops: CDR1 MRHNA, CDR2 SNTAGT. Researchers ran the PCR with 60 Vbeta and 13 Jbeta primers. TCRdb's table, derived via immunoSEQ multiplex PCR, lists solely in-frame clones and lacks some. The data contain more than 60,000 clones, over 70% of them singletons. Of note for this clone: Antigen unknown.

This chain joins TRBV6-4 and TRBJ2-1; TRBD1 might be the D (6 bases). The clonotype comes from a man aged 35 to 55 in good health and CMV-seropositive. Sample: PBMCs. The CDR3: CASSSGESYNEQFF. CDR3 coding DNA: TGTGCCAGCAGTTCAGGGGAGTCCTACAATGAGCAGTTCTTC.